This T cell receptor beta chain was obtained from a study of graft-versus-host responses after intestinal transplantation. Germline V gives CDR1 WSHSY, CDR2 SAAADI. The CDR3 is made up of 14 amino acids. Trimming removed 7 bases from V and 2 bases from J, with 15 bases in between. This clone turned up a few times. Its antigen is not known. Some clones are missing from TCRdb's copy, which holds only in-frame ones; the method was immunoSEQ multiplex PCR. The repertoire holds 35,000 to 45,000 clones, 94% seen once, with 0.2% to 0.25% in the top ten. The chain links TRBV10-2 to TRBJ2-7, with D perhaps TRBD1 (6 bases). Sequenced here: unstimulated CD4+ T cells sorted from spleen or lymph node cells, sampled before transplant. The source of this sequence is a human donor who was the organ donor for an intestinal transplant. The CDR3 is CASTVSTGPYEQYF. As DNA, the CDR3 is TGCGCCAGCACTGTATCTACAGGGCCCTACGAGCAGTACTTC.